The 27 T cell receptor beta chains below come from one sample, sequenced in a study of blood T cell repertoires in COVID-19 (TCRdb year 2020). The method behind the library was the immunoSEQ multiplex PCR assay. Not all clones reach the TCRdb copy of this immuneACCESS table, which keeps in-frame sequences only. Checked studies attribute under half of the gap to unresolved V genes and leave the rest unexplained. The sample table contains fewer than 300,000 clones; only one count was recorded for around 90% of them. The leading ten clones occupy over 8% of the sample. The sample comprised peripheral blood. The receptors here all came from a young man with active or convalescent COVID-19.

The V and J genes are TRBV7-3 and TRBJ1-2, with a possible D match to TRBD1 (5 bases). V gave up 2 bases and J gave up 8 bases, with 12 bases separating them. Per the germline V gene, CDR1 is SGHTA and CDR2 is FQGTGA. The CDR3 is made up of 13 amino acids. The DNA of the CDR3 is TGTGCCAGCAGCTTAGGGGTAGGGGTCGGCTACACCTTC. As protein: CASSLGVGVGYTF.

The table lists this clone with a few counts. The junction shows a germline mismatch at one end, possibly a read error. The CDR3 nucleotides read TGTGCCAGCAATCGGACAGGGGGGAACTTT. Encoded protein: CASNRTGGNF. The rearrangement joins TRBV27 to TRBJ1-1; 10 bases map to TRBD1. The CDR3 contains 10 residues. Germline V gene data show CDR1 as MNHEY and CDR2 as SMNVEV (reference sequence).

This sequence joins TRBV25-1 and TRBJ1-1; D remains unclear. The length of the CDR3 is 15 residues. Germline CDR1 is MGHDK and CDR2 is SYGVNS. V was pared by 3 bases and J by 4 bases, with 15 bases between. CDR3 region: CASSDPETGGTEAFF. CDR3 nucleotides: TGTGCCAGCAGTGACCCTGAGACGGGTGGCACTGAAGCTTTCTTT. The full variable domain, rest sourced from reference TRBV25-1 and TRBJ1-1, is EADIYQTPRYLVIGTGKKITLECSQTMGHDKMYWYQQDPGMELHLIHYSYGVNSTEKGDLSSESTVSRIRTEHFPLTLESARPSHTSQYLCASSDPETGGTEAFFGQGTRLTVV.

This chain connects TRBV6-5 to TRBJ1-5, with 8 bases fitting TRBD1. V was clipped by 4 bases and J by 6 bases; unmatched bases: 11. The length of the CDR3 is 16 residues. Germline CDR1 and CDR2: MNHEY and SVGAGI. The CDR3 sequence is CASSSGQDRGGQPQHF. Written as DNA, the CDR3 is TGTGCCAGCAGTTCAGGCCAAGACAGGGGTGGTCAGCCCCAGCATTTT.

The chain's CDR3 is CASSYSYTTDTQYF. The CDR3 DNA reads TGTGCCAGCAGTTACTCGTACACCACAGATACGCAGTATTTT. V is TRBV6-5 and J is TRBJ2-3; D ambiguous. The CDR3 has 14 amino acids. Germline CDR1 and CDR2: MNHEY and SVGAGI. V lost 0 bases, J lost 2 bases, and 6 bases lay in between.

V gene TRBV27 combines with J gene TRBJ2-7, with 8 bases lining up with TRBD1. The V gene's germline CDR1 is MNHEY and CDR2 SMNVEV (reference sequence). CDR3 length equals 12 residues. J gave up 5 bases and V 9 bases, and 6 bases lay outside the gene matches. The CDR3, as DNA: TGTGCCAGTGGACAGGGCAGCCACGAGCAGTACTTC. It specifies CASGQGSHEQYF.

The J gene is TRBJ1-2, the V gene TRBV2; 9 bases align to TRBD1. This CDR3 contains 12 residues. Per the germline V gene, CDR1 is SNHLY and CDR2 is FYNNEI. The J segment lost 6 bases and the V segment lost 5 bases, leaving 1 base of the junction unmatched. CDR3 in amino acids: CASSRDRDGYTF. The DNA of the CDR3 is TGTGCCAGCAGTAGGGACAGGGATGGCTACACCTTC.

The chain links TRBV12-5 to TRBJ1-1; a possible D gene is TRBD1 (6 bases). CDR1 is LGHNT, CDR2 FRNRAP, per germline. The V and J ends lost 4 bases and 6 bases respectively, with 21 bases between them. This CDR3 has 16 residues. The DNA of the CDR3 is TGTGCTAGTGGTTGGGACACAGGGTTTGGCAATCCTGAAGCTTTCTTT. As protein: CASGWDTGFGNPEAFF.

The chain is built from TRBV29-1 and TRBJ1-2; D unclear. V was clipped by 3 bases and J by 4 bases, with 12 bases between them. There are 13 residues in the CDR3. Germline V gives CDR1 SQVTM, CDR2 ANQGSEA. CDR3 bases: TGCAGCGTTGATTTCGCAGATCGCTATGGCTACACCTTC. Its translation is CSVDFADRYGYTF.

The rearrangement links TRBV7-2 to TRBJ2-7; TRBD2 agrees at 7 bases. CDR3 length equals 14 residues. The germline V gene has CDR1 SGHTA and CDR2 FQGNSA. The ends lost 5 bases at V and 2 bases at J; junction bases unmatched: 6. Written as DNA, the CDR3 is TGTGCCAGCAGCCCCGGACTAGTCCCCTACGAGCAGTACTTC. Translating gives CASSPGLVPYEQYF.

The chain joins TRBV18 to TRBJ2-1; the match to TRBD1 covers 8 bases. The CDR3 runs to 15 residues. The germline V gene encodes CDR1 KGHSH and CDR2 LQKENI. V was clipped by 3 bases and J by 6 bases; unmatched bases: 7. The CDR3 reads CASSPKDRVFNEQFF. The CDR3 bases are TGTGCCAGCTCACCCAAGGACAGGGTATTCAATGAGCAGTTCTTC.

The chain joins TRBV9 to TRBJ2-1; 9 bases line up with TRBD1. The length of the CDR3 is 16 residues. Germline loops: CDR1 SGDLS, CDR2 YYNGEE. After removal of 2 bases from V and 9 bases from J, the junction contained 12 bases not matched to a gene. The DNA of the CDR3 is TGTGCCAGCAGCGTGTCCGGACAGGGGACTCTAGGTGAGCAGTTCTTC. Translated, it gives CASSVSGQGTLGEQFF.

This chain uses TRBV6-6 with TRBJ2-7; 9 bases match TRBD1. This CDR3 spans 15 amino acids. The junction had 9 bases not matched to a gene; V was cut back by 4 bases and J by 5 bases. Looked up from germline, CDR1 is MNHNY and CDR2 is SVGAGI (reference sequence). CDR3 in amino acids: CASSSSTGGGHEQYF. The DNA for the CDR3 is TGTGCCAGCAGTTCGTCGACAGGGGGTGGTCACGAGCAGTACTTC.

The V and J genes are TRBV7-8 and TRBJ2-3; 12 bases agree with TRBD2. Per germline, CDR1 SGHVS and CDR2 FQNEAQ. V was clipped by 5 bases and J by 1 base; unmatched bases: 4. This CDR3 contains 16 residues. The CDR3 DNA reads as TGTGCCAGCAGCCCGTGGACTAGCGGGGGCACAGATACGCAGTATTTT. This translates into CASSPWTSGGTDTQYF.

This sequence joins TRBV5-6 and TRBJ1-1, with D unresolved. The CDR3 has 13 residues. V dropped 5 bases and J dropped 11 bases, with 19 bases sitting between them. CDR1 and CDR2 from the germline V gene are SGHDT and YYEEEE. The DNA of the CDR3 is TGTGCCAGCAGTTTTTATGGAGGGTCCGGGGCTTTCTTT. It codes for CASSFYGGSGAFF.

The sample holds a few counts of this clone. The rearrangement joins TRBV4-2 to TRBJ1-1; weak D call: TRBD1 (5 bases). V gave up 4 bases and J gave up 0 bases, with 12 bases separating them. This CDR3 is 15 amino acids long. Germline values: CDR1 LGHNA, CDR2 YNFKEQ. CDR3 in amino acids: CASSRRVPMNTEAFF. The CDR3 DNA follows: TGTGCCAGCAGCCGCAGGGTCCCTATGAACACTGAAGCTTTCTTT.

V and J are TRBV4-3 and TRBJ2-1; maybe TRBD1 (5 bases). This CDR3 comprises 15 residues. With 3 bases removed from V and 4 bases from J, the gap between germline ends came to 13 bases. Germline V lookup: CDR1 LGHNA, CDR2 YSLEER. The CDR3, as DNA: TGCGCCAGCAGCCAGCAGGGTGTGGGGTACAATGAGCAGTTCTTC. Its protein is CASSQQGVGYNEQFF.

In DNA, the CDR3 is TGTGCCACCAGCAGAGATACGAGCGGGGACTACGAGCAGTACTTC. This codes for CATSRDTSGDYEQYF. The genes are TRBV15 and TRBJ2-7; 7 bases are a match to TRBD2. With 0 bases clipped from V and 3 bases from J, the junction kept 5 bases outside the gene matches. The CDR3 totals 15 residues. In germline, CDR1 is LNHNV, CDR2 YYDKDF (reference sequence).

V and J are TRBV2 and TRBJ1-5; the D is unclear. Germline V gene sequence: CDR1 SNHLY, CDR2 FYNNEI. V lost 8 bases, J lost 3 bases, and 20 bases lay in between. The CDR3 has 16 residues. CDR3 DNA sequence: TGTGCCAGCTTAAAAGAGGGAGGCCAGGTCAATCAGCCCCAGCATTTT. The encoded protein is CASLKEGGQVNQPQHF. Together with reference TRBV2 and TRBJ1-5, the CDR3 gives the full variable domain: EPEVTQTPSHQVTQMGQEVILRCVPISNHLYFYWYRQILGQKVEFLVSFYNNEISEKSEIFDDQFSVERPDGSNFTLKIRSTKLEDSAMYFCASLKEGGQVNQPQHFGDGTRLSIL.

Only a few counts were recorded for this clone. CDR3 region: CASSSSGLQIGQPQHF. In nucleotides, the CDR3 is TGTGCCAGTAGTTCTAGCGGACTTCAAATTGGTCAGCCCCAGCATTTT. The chain has TRBV19 and TRBJ1-5, with D hard to call. The CDR3 has 16 amino acids. CDR1 is LNHDA, CDR2 SQIVND, per germline (reference sequence). V lost 5 bases and J 6 bases, leaving 20 bases between the germline ends.

This chain joins TRBV7-6 and TRBJ1-4, with TRBD1 identical over 8 bases. The CDR3 sequence is 15 residues long. V lost 5 bases and J lost 6; bases outside the gene matches: 8. Looked up from germline, CDR1 is SGHVS and CDR2 is FNYEAQ. The CDR3 here is CASSAQDRDYEKLFF. The CDR3 DNA reads TGTGCCAGCAGCGCGCAGGACAGGGATTATGAAAAACTGTTTTTT.

This clone was observed a few times. V and J are TRBV14 and TRBJ1-2; D remains ambiguous. Germline assignment: CDR1 SGHDN and CDR2 FVKESK. Trimming pared 0 bases from V and 2 bases from J, leaving 4 bases between. This CDR3 has 13 residues. This CDR3 reads CASSQEQNYGYTF. The DNA for the CDR3 is TGTGCCAGCAGCCAAGAACAGAACTATGGCTACACCTTC.

The rearrangement links TRBV4-3 to TRBJ2-7, with D perhaps matching TRBD1 (6 bases). CDR1 and CDR2 (germline): LGHNA, YSLEER. The CDR3 length is 16 residues. V was shortened by 0 bases and J by 0 bases, with 12 bases between the two germline ends. The DNA for the CDR3 is TGCGCCAGCAGCCAAGAATACAGGGCAGTCTCCTACGAGCAGTACTTC. It translates to CASSQEYRAVSYEQYF.

V gene TRBV10-1 combines with J gene TRBJ2-3, with a weak D call TRBD1 (5 bases). V was shortened by 4 bases and J by 0 bases, with 5 bases between the two germline ends. The CDR3 has 13 amino acids. Germline loops: CDR1 WNHNN, CDR2 SYGVQD (reference sequence). The CDR3: CASSGGSTDTQYF. Here the CDR3 DNA reads TGCGCCAGCAGTGGGGGCAGCACAGATACGCAGTATTTT.

J is TRBJ1-2 and V is TRBV4-3; 9 bases fit TRBD1. CDR1 is LGHNA and CDR2 is YSLEER in the germline V gene. The CDR3 has 14 amino acids. The trim removed 0 bases at V and 8 bases at J, leaving 4 bases unmatched. The CDR3 sequence is CASSQDHRGRGYTF. The CDR3 DNA follows: TGCGCCAGCAGCCAAGACCACAGGGGGCGAGGCTACACCTTC.

The chain is built from TRBV6-1 and TRBJ2-2; D is ambiguous. V was shortened by 0 bases and J by 7 bases, with 9 bases between the two germline ends. Germline CDR1 reads MNHNS; CDR2 reads SASEGT. The CDR3 totals 14 residues. The CDR3 protein is CASSEAAPSGELFF. CDR3 in DNA: TGTGCCAGCAGTGAAGCGGCCCCTAGCGGGGAGCTGTTTTTT.

This clone was counted a few times. This sequence joins TRBV29-1 and TRBJ1-2, with D possibly TRBD1 on 5 matching bases. Trimming took 4 bases from V and 8 from J, leaving 14 bases between them. The CDR3 extends over 12 amino acids. Looked up from germline, CDR1 is SQVTM and CDR2 is ANQGSEA. CDR3 nucleotides: TGCAGCGTTGGGGGCGGCGCATCGGGCTACACCTTC. It encodes CSVGGGASGYTF.